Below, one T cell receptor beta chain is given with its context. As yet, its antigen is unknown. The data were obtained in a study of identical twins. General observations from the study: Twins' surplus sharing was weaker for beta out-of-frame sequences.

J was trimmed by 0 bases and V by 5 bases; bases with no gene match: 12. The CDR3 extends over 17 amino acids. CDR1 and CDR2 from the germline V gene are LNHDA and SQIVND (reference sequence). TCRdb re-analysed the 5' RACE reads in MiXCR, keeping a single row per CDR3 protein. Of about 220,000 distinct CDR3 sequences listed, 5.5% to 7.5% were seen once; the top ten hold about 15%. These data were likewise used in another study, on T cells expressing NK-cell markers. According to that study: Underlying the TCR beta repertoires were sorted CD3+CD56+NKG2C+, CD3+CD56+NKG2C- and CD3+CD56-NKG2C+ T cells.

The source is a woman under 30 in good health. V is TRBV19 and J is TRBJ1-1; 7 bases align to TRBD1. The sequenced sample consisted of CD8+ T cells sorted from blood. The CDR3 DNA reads TGTGCCAGTAGTTCAGGGGGGGGTGGATTCATGAACACTGAAGCTTTCTTT. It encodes CASSSGGGGFMNTEAFF.